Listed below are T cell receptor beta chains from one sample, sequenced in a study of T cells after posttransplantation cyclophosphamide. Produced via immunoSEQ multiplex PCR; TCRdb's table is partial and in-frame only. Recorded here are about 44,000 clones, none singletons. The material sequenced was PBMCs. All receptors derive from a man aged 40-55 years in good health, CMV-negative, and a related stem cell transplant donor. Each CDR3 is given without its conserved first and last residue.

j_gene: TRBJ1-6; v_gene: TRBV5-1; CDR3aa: ASSWGQGTNSPLH
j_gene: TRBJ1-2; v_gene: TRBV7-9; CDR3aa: ASSLSAGVNYGYT
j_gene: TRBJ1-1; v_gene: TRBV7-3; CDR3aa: ASSLDRDTEAF
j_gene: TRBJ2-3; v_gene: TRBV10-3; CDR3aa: AISPGGPADTQY
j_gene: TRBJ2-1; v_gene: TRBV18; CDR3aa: ASSQGSGSTYNEQF
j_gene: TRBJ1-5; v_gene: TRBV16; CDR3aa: ASSPQSRVDQPQH
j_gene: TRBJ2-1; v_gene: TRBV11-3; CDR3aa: ASSLDASGSNEQF
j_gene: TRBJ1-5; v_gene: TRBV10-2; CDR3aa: ASSDLNRSWNQPQH
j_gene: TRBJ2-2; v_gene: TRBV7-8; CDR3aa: ASSLDTGNTGELF
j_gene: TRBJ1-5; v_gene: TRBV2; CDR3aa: ASREGAQQPQH
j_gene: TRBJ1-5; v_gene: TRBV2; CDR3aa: ASRDEGGLDSNQPQH
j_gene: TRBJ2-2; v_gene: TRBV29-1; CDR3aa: SARLESGELF
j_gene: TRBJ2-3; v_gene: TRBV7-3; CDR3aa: ASSSQREVNTDTQY
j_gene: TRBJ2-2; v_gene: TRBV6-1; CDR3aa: ASRRDLRPAGELF
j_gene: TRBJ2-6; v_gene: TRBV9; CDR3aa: ASSTTAFSGANVLT
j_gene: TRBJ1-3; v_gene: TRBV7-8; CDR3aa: ASSVSVISGNTIY
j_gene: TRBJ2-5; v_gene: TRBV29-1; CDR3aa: SVGAGGETQY
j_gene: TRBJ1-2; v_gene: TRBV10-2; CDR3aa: ASSESGGAHYGYT
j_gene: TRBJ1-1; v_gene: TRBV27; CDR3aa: ASSFRPGGTEAF
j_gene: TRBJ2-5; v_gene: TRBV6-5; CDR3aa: ASTSQETQY
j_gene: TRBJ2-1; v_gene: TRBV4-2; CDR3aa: ASSQDLAGAYNEQF
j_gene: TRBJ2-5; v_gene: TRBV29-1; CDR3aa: SVELAGGQETQY
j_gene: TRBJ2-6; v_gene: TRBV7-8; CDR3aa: ASSLGANSGANVLT
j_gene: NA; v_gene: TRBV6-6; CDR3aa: ASMAGLAYEQY
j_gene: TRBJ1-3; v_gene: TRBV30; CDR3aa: AWSGTGVNTIY
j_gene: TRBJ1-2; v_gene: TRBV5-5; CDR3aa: ASSLVGTGPSKNDYT
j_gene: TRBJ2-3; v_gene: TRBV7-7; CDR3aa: ASSLPLAGDTDTQY
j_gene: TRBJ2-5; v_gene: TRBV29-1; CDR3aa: SAGLEQETQY
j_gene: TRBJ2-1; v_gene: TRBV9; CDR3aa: ASSGLTRDEQF
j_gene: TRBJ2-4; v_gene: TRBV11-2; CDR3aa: ASSPQGLDIQY
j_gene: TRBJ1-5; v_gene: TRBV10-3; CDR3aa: ATDQGTRDQPQH
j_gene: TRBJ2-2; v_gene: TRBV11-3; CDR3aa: ASSQGGFDTGELF
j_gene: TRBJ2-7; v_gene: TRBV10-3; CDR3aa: ATKGGEGTGGLYEQY
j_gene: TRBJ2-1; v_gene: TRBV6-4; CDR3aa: ASSDSLGSGVTF
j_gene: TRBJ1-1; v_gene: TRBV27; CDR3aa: ASSRGRGTEAF
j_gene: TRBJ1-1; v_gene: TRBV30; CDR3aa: AWATGEWGTEAF
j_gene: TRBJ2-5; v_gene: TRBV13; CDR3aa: ASSSAGQLQETQY
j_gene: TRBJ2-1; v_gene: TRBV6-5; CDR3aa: ASSPWAGGNNEQF
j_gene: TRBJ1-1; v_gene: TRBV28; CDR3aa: ASIYRPGTEAF
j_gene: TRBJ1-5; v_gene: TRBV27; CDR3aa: ASSLHGSNQPQH
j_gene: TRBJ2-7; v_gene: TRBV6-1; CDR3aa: ASSRKGDSYEQY
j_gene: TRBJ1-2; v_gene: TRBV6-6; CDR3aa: ASSMGGGAPDYGYT
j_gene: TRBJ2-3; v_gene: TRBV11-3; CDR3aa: ASSSAGQQTDTQY
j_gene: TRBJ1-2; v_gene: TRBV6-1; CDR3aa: ASSEQLPGQGLNYGYT
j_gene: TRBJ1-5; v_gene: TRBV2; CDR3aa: ASSDRGFGSNQPQH
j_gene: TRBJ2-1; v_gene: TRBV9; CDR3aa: ASSEGTPSSYNEQF
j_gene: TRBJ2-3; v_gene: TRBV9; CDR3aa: ASSVPGGGYADTQY
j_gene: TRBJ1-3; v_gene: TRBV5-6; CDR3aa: ASRGLSGAGNTIY
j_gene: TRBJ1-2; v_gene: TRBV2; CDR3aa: ASSETGAEGPNYGYT
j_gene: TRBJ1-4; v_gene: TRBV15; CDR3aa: ATSRDGTGTNEKLF
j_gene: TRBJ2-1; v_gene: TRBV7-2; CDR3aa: ASSLGPNNEQF
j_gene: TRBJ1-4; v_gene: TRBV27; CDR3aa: ASSSWDSNEKLF
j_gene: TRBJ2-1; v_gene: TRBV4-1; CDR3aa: ASSQPTVAVYNEQF
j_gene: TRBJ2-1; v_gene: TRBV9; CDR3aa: ASTLGQGPYNEQF
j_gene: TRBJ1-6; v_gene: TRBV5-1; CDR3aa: ASSLEFSAGDSPLH
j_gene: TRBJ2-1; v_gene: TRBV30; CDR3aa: AWSASGGSYNEQF
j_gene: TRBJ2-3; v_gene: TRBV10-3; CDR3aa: AISEAADFTDTQY
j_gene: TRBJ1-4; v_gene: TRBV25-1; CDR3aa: ASSDPSGKTNEKLF
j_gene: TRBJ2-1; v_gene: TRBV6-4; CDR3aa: ASSESGLSGRGYNEQF
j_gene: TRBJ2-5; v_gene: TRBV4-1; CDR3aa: ASSQGAGSETQY